This T cell receptor (beta chain) was recovered during a study of blood T cell repertoires in COVID-19. This clone has more than one count but fewer than ten. The CDR3 extends over 14 amino acids. CDR1 is LNHNV, CDR2 YYDKDF, per germline (reference sequence). The trim removed 5 bases at V and 7 bases at J, leaving 11 bases unmatched. Measured with immunoSEQ multiplex PCR; TCRdb has only the in-frame clones, and not every one. Found here are 240,000 or so clones, over 65% of them singletons; the top ten hold more than 2.5%. This chain uses TRBV15 with TRBJ2-7; TRBD2 matches at 7 bases. The clonotype originates from a woman aged 80 or over with acute or convalescent COVID-19. Material: peripheral blood. CDR3 nucleotides: TGTGCCACCAGCTCCCAGACTAGCTCCAGTGAGCAGTACTTC. Protein sequence: CATSSQTSSSEQYF.